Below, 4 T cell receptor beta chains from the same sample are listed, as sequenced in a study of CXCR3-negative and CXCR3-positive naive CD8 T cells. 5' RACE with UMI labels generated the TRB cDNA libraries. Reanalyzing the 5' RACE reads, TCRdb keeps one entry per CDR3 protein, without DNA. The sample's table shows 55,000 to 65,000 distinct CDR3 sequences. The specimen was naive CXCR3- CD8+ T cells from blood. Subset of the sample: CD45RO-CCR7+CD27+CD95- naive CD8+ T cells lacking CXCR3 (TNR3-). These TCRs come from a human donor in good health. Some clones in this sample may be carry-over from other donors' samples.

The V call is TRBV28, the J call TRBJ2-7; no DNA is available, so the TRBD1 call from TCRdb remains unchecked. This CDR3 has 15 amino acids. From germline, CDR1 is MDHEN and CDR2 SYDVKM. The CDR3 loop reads CASSFPGTGSYEQYF.

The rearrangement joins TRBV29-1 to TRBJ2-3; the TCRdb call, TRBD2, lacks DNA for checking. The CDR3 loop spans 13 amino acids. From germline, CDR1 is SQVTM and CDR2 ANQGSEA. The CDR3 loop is CSVRAENTDTQYF.

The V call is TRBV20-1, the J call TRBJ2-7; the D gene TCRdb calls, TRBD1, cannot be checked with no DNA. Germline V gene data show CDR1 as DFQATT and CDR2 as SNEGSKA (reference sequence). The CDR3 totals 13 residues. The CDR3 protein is CSASLQGWYEQYF.

The CDR3 sequence: CSVDSGTYSYEQYF. V usage is TRBV29-1 and J usage is TRBJ2-7; without DNA, the TCRdb call of TRBD1 cannot be checked. CDR3 length equals 14 residues. Germline V gene data show CDR1 as SQVTM and CDR2 as ANQGSEA.